The rows below give T cell receptor beta chains drawn from one sample of a study of blood T cell repertoires in COVID-19. This table comes from immunoSEQ multiplex PCR, and its TCRdb copy is limited to in-frame clones, with some not included. The sample records 200,000 or so clones, 75% to 90% being singletons. The sample was peripheral blood. All receptors derive from a man aged 55-75 years who had recovered from COVID-19. Each CDR3 is given with its conserved first and last residue. The D gene is left open where the match is weak. Clone size is stated in some rows and not others, as once, few, many or a class when expanded.

j_call v_call clone_size d_call cdr3_aa cdr3_nt
TRBJ2-1 TRBV4-2 few TRBD2 CASSQTSGGAQNEQFF TGTGCCAGCAGCCAAACTAGCGGGGGGGCCCAGAATGAGCAGTTCTTC
TRBJ1-1 TRBV7-3 - - CASSLTRGLNTEAFF TGTGCCAGCAGCTTAACGCGAGGGTTGAACACTGAAGCTTTCTTT
TRBJ2-7 TRBV6-6 - TRBD2 CASSTGTSGYEQYF TGTGCCAGCAGTACCGGGACTAGCGGCTACGAGCAGTACTTC
TRBJ2-7 TRBV7-2 - TRBD1 CASSLATGTGKYEQYF TGTGCCAGCAGCTTAGCAACCGGGACAGGGAAATACGAGCAGTACTTC
TRBJ2-3 TRBV19 - TRBD2 CASSIPGLGTDTQYF TGTGCCAGTAGTATCCCTGGACTAGGTACAGATACGCAGTATTTT
TRBJ2-5 TRBV5-1 - - CASSLLAETQYF TGCGCCAGCAGCTTGCTGGCCGAGACCCAGTACTTC
TRBJ2-1 TRBV27 once - CASSFGLPNNEQFF TGTGCCAGCAGTTTTGGGCTACCGAACAATGAGCAGTTCTTC
TRBJ2-5 TRBV20-1 - - CSAIRQETQYF TGCAGTGCTATTAGACAGGAGACCCAGTACTTC
TRBJ2-3 TRBV6-5 - - CASSWTPQAQYF TGTGCCAGCAGTTGGACTCCGCAAGCGCAGTATTTT
TRBJ2-2 TRBV19 - TRBD2 CASNSPGEGIYTGELFF TGTGCCAGTAACTCGCCGGGGGAGGGAATATACACCGGGGAGCTGTTTTTT
TRBJ2-1 TRBV5-1 once - CASSLAPGLDNEQFF TGCGCCAGCAGCTTGGCTCCGGGACTGGATAATGAGCAGTTCTTC
TRBJ2-3 TRBV24-1 - - CATSDLGQPGTDTQYF TGTGCCACCAGTGATTTAGGACAGCCTGGCACAGATACGCAGTATTTT
TRBJ1-1 TRBV19 - - CASTSDRQNTEAFF TGTGCCAGTACCTCCGACAGGCAGAACACTGAAGCTTTCTTT
TRBJ2-3 TRBV11-2 - - CASSNTRVSDTQYF TGTGCCAGCAGTAATACCAGGGTTTCAGATACGCAGTATTTT
TRBJ2-1 TRBV27 - - CASSFKRGQGNYNEQFF TGTGCCAGCAGTTTTAAGAGAGGGCAGGGGAACTACAATGAGCAGTTCTTC
TRBJ2-1 TRBV7-2 - TRBD1 CASSLRGPYNEQFF TGTGCCAGCAGCTTAAGGGGGCCCTACAATGAGCAGTTCTTC
TRBJ1-3 TRBV19 - - CASSVQGGAGNTIYF TGTGCCAGTAGTGTGCAGGGAGGAGCGGGAAACACCATATATTTT
TRBJ2-7 TRBV11-2 - - CASSRGFEGSYEQYF TGTGCCAGCAGCAGAGGGTTCGAGGGTTCTTACGAGCAGTACTTC
TRBJ1-4 TRBV21-1 - - CASSKATGGGNEKLFF TGTGCCAGCAGCAAAGCCACAGGGGGAGGTAATGAAAAACTGTTTTTT
TRBJ1-2 TRBV6-5 - - CASSYSGTPNYGYTF TGTGCCAGCAGTTACTCCGGGACACCTAACTATGGCTACACCTTC
TRBJ2-3 TRBV18 - - CASPTESGTTDTQYF TGTGCCAGCCCGACGGAGAGCGGTACCACAGATACGCAGTATTTT
TRBJ1-6 TRBV5-1 - - CASSLQGGNSPLHF TGCGCCAGCAGCTTACAGGGTGGGAACTCACCCCTCCACTTT
TRBJ1-6 TRBV3-1/TRBV3-2 - TRBD1 CASSPDRGSRALHF TGTGCCAGCAGCCCGGACAGGGGGAGCAGGGCCCTCCACTTT
TRBJ2-3 TRBV7-6 - TRBD2 CASSLLAGGSSTQYF TGTGCCAGCAGCTTGCTAGCGGGAGGATCTAGTACGCAGTATTTT
TRBJ1-2 TRBV5-4 - TRBD1 CASRRSGTANYGYTF TGTGCCAGCAGAAGATCCGGGACAGCTAACTATGGCTACACCTTC
TRBJ2-7 TRBV7-2 - TRBD2 CASSQGLAPSYEQYF TGTGCCAGCAGCCAAGGACTAGCGCCATCCTACGAGCAGTACTTC
TRBJ1-1 TRBV13 - TRBD1 CASSLYVDRAEAFF TGTGCCAGCAGCCTCTACGTCGACAGGGCCGAAGCTTTCTTT
TRBJ2-7 TRBV11-2 - - CASSALYEQYF TGTGCCAGCAGCGCACTGTACGAGCAGTACTTC
TRBJ2-3 TRBV5-1 - TRBD1 CASSLGQGATDTQYF TGCGCCAGCAGCTTGGGGCAGGGGGCAACAGATACGCAGTATTTT
TRBJ1-4 TRBV7-9 - TRBD1 CASSLGTANEKLFF TGTGCCAGCAGCTTGGGGACAGCTAATGAAAAACTGTTTTTT
TRBJ2-1 TRBV3-1/TRBV3-2 - TRBD2 CASSKRTSGGAYNEQFF TGTGCCAGCAGCAAACGGACTAGCGGGGGGGCTTACAATGAGCAGTTCTTC
TRBJ2-3 TRBV7-9 - - CASSLRPTSADTQYF TGTGCCAGCAGCTTAAGACCTACCTCAGCGGATACGCAGTATTTT
TRBJ1-2 TRBV7-2 - TRBD1 CASSPGTGEYGYTF TGTGCCAGCAGCCCCGGGACAGGGGAGTATGGCTACACCTTC
TRBJ2-1 TRBV7-6 once TRBD2 CASRSGLAANNEQFF TGTGCCAGCAGATCCGGACTAGCGGCCAACAATGAGCAGTTCTTC
TRBJ2-7 TRBV28 - TRBD1 CASISGQGGDEQYF TGTGCCAGCATCTCAGGACAGGGTGGTGACGAGCAGTACTTC
TRBJ1-6 TRBV3-1/TRBV3-2 - TRBD1 CASSHPPGQAYSPLHF TGTGCCAGCAGCCACCCCCCGGGACAGGCGTATTCACCCCTCCACTTT
TRBJ1-5 TRBV2 once - CASRLDGFGNQPQHF TGTGCCAGCAGACTTGACGGGTTCGGTAATCAGCCCCAGCATTTT
TRBJ2-7 TRBV15 - TRBD1 CATSNRDRGLKEQYF TGTGCCACCAGCAACCGGGACAGGGGGCTCAAAGAGCAGTACTTC
TRBJ1-1 TRBV7-2 - - CASSLEQGNTEAFF TGTGCCAGCAGCTTAGAACAGGGTAACACTGAAGCTTTCTTT
TRBJ1-2 TRBV9 - - CASSVAAGPGGGYTF TGTGCCAGCAGCGTAGCCGCAGGTCCAGGTGGTGGCTACACCTTC
TRBJ1-4 TRBV5-1 - TRBD1 CASSRSQGGNEKLFF TGCGCCAGCAGCAGATCACAGGGGGGTAATGAAAAACTGTTTTTT
TRBJ1-5 TRBV7-2 - - CASSQGGSNQPQHF TGTGCCAGCAGCCAAGGAGGTAGCAATCAGCCCCAGCATTTT
TRBJ2-6 TRBV9 - - CASSVPLGRSSSGANVLTF TGTGCCAGCAGCGTACCTCTGGGGCGATCCTCCTCTGGGGCCAACGTCCTGACTTTC
TRBJ1-5 TRBV4-1 - TRBD1 CASSQRQGGSNQPQHF TGCGCCAGCAGCCAGCGACAGGGGGGTAGCAATCAGCCCCAGCATTTT
TRBJ1-6 TRBV7-3 - - CASSLMGSSYNSPLHF TGTGCCAGCAGCTTAATGGGGAGCTCCTATAATTCACCCCTCCACTTT
TRBJ1-2 TRBV5-1 few - CASSLDGNYGYTF TGCGCCAGCAGCTTGGACGGGAACTATGGCTACACCTTC
TRBJ1-6 TRBV3-1/TRBV3-2 - - CASSHSDSYNSPLHF TGTGCCAGCAGCCACTCGGACAGCTATAATTCACCCCTCCACTTT
TRBJ1-4 TRBV28 - - CASSEAGATNEKLFF TGTGCCAGCAGTGAAGCAGGGGCGACGAATGAAAAACTGTTTTTT
TRBJ1-2 TRBV29-1 few TRBD1 CSVETGTNYGYTF TGCAGCGTTGAGACAGGGACTAACTATGGCTACACCTTC